This entry lists 11 T cell receptor beta chains sequenced from one sample in a study of blood T cell repertoires in COVID-19. The method was immunoSEQ multiplex PCR; TCRdb's version includes in-frame clones alone and lacks a portion of them. This sample has 200,000 to 250,000 clones, with around 89% found just once. Sequencing used PBMCs or T cells enriched from blood (not recorded which). The receptors were gathered from a woman in her thirties who had recovered from COVID-19.

The chain has TRBV11-2 and TRBJ2-1, with 8 bases lining up with TRBD1. The CDR3 loop spans 17 amino acids. The trim removed 5 bases at V and 5 bases at J, leaving 14 bases unmatched. CDR1 SGHAT and CDR2 FQNNGV come from the germline V gene. The CDR3 spells CASSPLPGQGANNEQFF. In DNA form, the CDR3 reads TGTGCCAGCAGCCCGCTACCTGGGCAGGGGGCAAACAATGAGCAGTTCTTC.

The chain recombines TRBV3-1 (or the pseudogene TRBV3-2) with TRBJ1-2; no clear D gene. Germline V CDR1 and CDR2: LGHDT, YNNKEL (reference sequence). CDR3 length: 14 residues. V lost 6 bases and J 7 bases, leaving 18 bases between the germline ends. CDR3 residues: CASRSRDQGSGYTF. The CDR3 region has the DNA TGTGCCAGCAGATCCCGGGATCAAGGCTCTGGCTACACCTTC.

This chain connects TRBV11-2 to TRBJ2-7, with D perhaps TRBD1 (5 bases). Germline CDR1 SGHAT, CDR2 FQNNGV. The CDR3 is made up of 14 amino acids. With 5 bases removed from V and 4 bases from J, the gap between germline ends came to 15 bases. The CDR3 spells CASSPHQGGYEQYF. The CDR3 region has the DNA TGTGCCAGCAGCCCTCACCAGGGTGGGTACGAGCAGTACTTC.

V and J are TRBV5-1 and TRBJ1-6, with D possibly being TRBD1 (5 bases). The CDR3 runs to 15 residues. Germline V gives CDR1 SGHRS, CDR2 YFSETQ. Trimming removed 1 base from V and 7 bases from J, with 12 bases in between. CDR3 in DNA: TGCGCCAGCAGCTTGATCCAGGGCCGCAATTCACCCCTCCACTTT. Protein sequence: CASSLIQGRNSPLHF.

The rearrangement links TRBV19 to TRBJ2-2, with 12 bases lining up with TRBD2. The CDR3 is made up of 14 amino acids. Germline assignment: CDR1 LNHDA and CDR2 SQIVND (reference sequence). J was trimmed by 7 bases and V by 6 bases; bases with no gene match: 3. CDR3 DNA: TGTGCCAGTAGGACTAGCGGGAGTGTCGGGGAGCTGTTTTTT. Its translation is CASRTSGSVGELFF.

The chain links TRBV7-6 to TRBJ2-1, with 11 positions matching TRBD2. With V trimmed by 3 bases and J by 10 bases, 8 bases remained unmatched. CDR1 is SGHVS and CDR2 is FNYEAQ in the germline V gene. CDR3 length equals 15 residues. The CDR3 region is CASSFPGLAVGEQFF. The CDR3 nucleotides read TGTGCCAGCAGCTTTCCGGGACTAGCGGTTGGGGAGCAGTTCTTC.

The V and J genes are TRBV27 and TRBJ1-4; no clear D. CDR3 length: 10 amino acids. V gave up 8 bases and J gave up 4 bases, with 2 bases separating them. Germline values: CDR1 MNHEY, CDR2 SMNVEV (reference sequence). The CDR3 is CASLNEKLFF. The DNA for the CDR3 is TGTGCCAGCCTTAATGAAAAACTGTTTTTT.

V is TRBV28 and J is TRBJ1-2; D unclear. This CDR3 is built from 15 residues. The germline V gene has CDR1 MDHEN and CDR2 SYDVKM. V lost 3 bases, J lost 4 bases, and 15 bases lay in between. CDR3 bases: TGTGCCAGCAGTTTGGTCCCCAGGCATATCTATGGCTACACCTTC. Translation: CASSLVPRHIYGYTF.

This rearrangement joins TRBV30 to TRBJ2-1; 8 nucleotides align to TRBD1. Per germline, CDR1 GTSNPN and CDR2 SVGIG (reference sequence). Trimming cost V 8 bases and J 2 bases; bases outside gene matches: 8. This CDR3 contains 14 residues. The CDR3 nucleotides read TGTGCCCTAGCAGGGGGCGCGACCTACAATGAGCAGTTCTTC. It translates to CALAGGATYNEQFF.

The chain is built from TRBV5-5 and TRBJ2-5, with 7 nucleotides matching TRBD2. This CDR3 contains 15 residues. Trimming at V came to 0 bases and at J to 3 bases, leaving 5 bases not matched to a gene. Germline V gene lookup returns CDR1 SGHKS and CDR2 YYEKEE (reference sequence). CDR3 sequence reads: CASSLAVLAEETQYF. As DNA, the CDR3 is TGTGCCAGCAGCTTGGCAGTCCTAGCGGAAGAGACCCAGTACTTC.

This clone was seen just once. The J gene is TRBJ2-7, the V gene TRBV15; 9 bases map to TRBD2. V trimming: 6 bases; J trimming: 1 base; junction bases outside the gene matches: 4. Germline V CDR1 and CDR2: LNHNV, YYDKDF (reference sequence). CDR3 size: 14 residues. The CDR3 here is CATRPAGGSYEQYF. The CDR3 bases are TGTGCCACCAGGCCCGCGGGGGGGTCCTACGAGCAGTACTTC.